The 18 T cell receptor beta chains presented below share a single source sample, sequenced in a study of shared clonotypes between healthy human individuals. The assay was immunoSEQ multiplex PCR, and TCRdb's table has in-frame clones only and misses some. The data show a few hundred thousand clones, about 74% seen once. The sequenced material came from memory CD4+ T cells sorted from blood. Noted subset: CD45RA-negative fraction. These TCRs come from a man in his thirties or forties in good health.

The chain links TRBV27 to TRBJ1-4; no clear D. Trimming removed 5 bases at V and 0 bases at J, with 7 bases between. This CDR3 comprises 14 residues. Germline V lookup: CDR1 MNHEY, CDR2 SMNVEV (reference sequence). The CDR3 loop reads CASSRKSTNEKLFF. The CDR3 DNA is TGTGCCAGCAGTAGGAAATCAACTAATGAAAAACTGTTTTTT.

The chain recombines TRBV2 with TRBJ2-1, with 13 bases fitting TRBD2. This CDR3 comprises 17 residues. V trimming: 4 bases; J trimming: 3 bases; junction bases outside the gene matches: 6. Germline V CDR1 and CDR2: SNHLY, FYNNEI. CDR3 residues: CASSGTSGRIGYNEQFF. The CDR3 region has the DNA TGTGCCAGCAGTGGGACTAGCGGGAGAATAGGCTACAATGAGCAGTTCTTC.

To note about this clone: At the DNA level, this CDR3 is encoded by other sequences in the same sample as well. The chain employs TRBV18 and TRBJ2-3, with D tentatively TRBD1 or TRBD2 (5 bases each). CDR3 length equals 14 residues. CDR1 and CDR2 (germline): KGHSH, LQKENI. Between the trimmed V and J ends, which lost 3 bases and 0 bases, there was a span of 7 bases. CDR3 amino acids: CASSPGPSTDTQYF. The CDR3 DNA reads as TGTGCCAGCTCACCGGGACCCAGCACAGATACGCAGTATTTT.

The chain links TRBV7-9 to TRBJ2-7; 7 bases map to TRBD1. J lost 1 base, V lost 3 bases, and 9 bases had no gene match. Germline CDR1 and CDR2: SEHNR and FQNEAQ (reference sequence). CDR3 length: 16 residues. CDR3 in amino acids: CASSFQGGQYSYEQYF. The CDR3 DNA reads TGTGCCAGCAGCTTTCAAGGGGGACAGTATTCCTACGAGCAGTACTTC.

The chain recombines TRBV5-4 with TRBJ1-2; TRBD1 aligns across 8 bases. The junction had 13 bases not matched to a gene; V was cut back by 4 bases and J by 8 bases. The CDR3 is 15 amino acids. Germline CDR1 SGHNT, CDR2 YYREEE (reference sequence). The CDR3 nucleotides are TGTGCCAGCAGCGCTCCTCCGGACAGGGTAGGCGGCTACACCTTC. This codes for CASSAPPDRVGGYTF.

V usage is TRBV5-6 and J usage is TRBJ1-2; no definite D call. With 5 bases removed from V and 5 bases from J, the gap between germline ends came to 10 bases. CDR3 size: 12 residues. Germline-derived CDR1 and CDR2 are SGHDT and YYEEEE. The CDR3 DNA follows: TGTGCCAGCAGTAATCGGGATTATGGCTACACCTTC. This gives the protein CASSNRDYGYTF.

To note about this clone: A read error may produce the germline difference seen at one junction end. The rearrangement joins TRBV29-1 to TRBJ2-1, with D maybe TRBD2 (6 bases). From germline, CDR1 is SQVTM and CDR2 ANQGSEA. The length of the CDR3 is 11 residues. The CDR3, as DNA: TGCAGCGTTGAGATGCGGGACTGGTCGCTCTTC. This translates into CSVEMRDWSLF.

V gene TRBV18 combines with J gene TRBJ2-1, with D perhaps given as TRBD1 or TRBD2 (5 bases each). This CDR3 spans 16 amino acids. From germline, CDR1 is KGHSH and CDR2 LQKENI. V was shortened by 0 bases and J by 0 bases, with 9 bases between the two germline ends. Written as DNA, the CDR3 is TGTGCCAGCTCACCACCGTACGGGGCCTCCTACAATGAGCAGTTCTTC. It translates to CASSPPYGASYNEQFF.

This clone appeared a single time. The chain links TRBV7-9 to TRBJ1-1; a weak D match, TRBD1 (5 bases). Germline V gene sequence: CDR1 SEHNR, CDR2 FQNEAQ (reference sequence). V was shortened by 5 bases and J by 1 base, with 11 bases between the two germline ends. This CDR3 spans 14 amino acids. The CDR3 sequence is CASSPGLPNTEAFF. CDR3 DNA sequence: TGTGCCAGCAGCCCGGGACTGCCGAACACTGAAGCTTTCTTT.

V and J are TRBV27 and TRBJ2-5; 7 positions agree with TRBD1. The CDR3 loop spans 13 amino acids. V lost 6 bases to trimming and J lost 7 bases; unmatched junction nucleotides: 8. Germline loops: CDR1 MNHEY, CDR2 SMNVEV (reference sequence). The CDR3 bases are TGTGCCAGCAGCGAAAGACAGGGCGTGACCCAGTACTTC. Its translation: CASSERQGVTQYF.

V and J are TRBV10-3 and TRBJ2-7, with 11 nucleotides matching TRBD2. Trimming took 2 bases from V and 6 from J; bases not matched to a gene: 9. This CDR3 region has 16 residues. The germline CDR1 and CDR2 sequences are ENHRY and SYGVKD. In DNA, the CDR3 is TGTGCCATCAGTGAGGCCATAGCGGGAGGGCCTGGCGAGCAGTACTTC. Translated, it gives CAISEAIAGGPGEQYF.

The CDR3 sequence is CASSVGGDSIDQYF. For the CDR3, the DNA is TGTGCCAGCAGTGTGGGCGGGGACAGTATCGATCAGTACTTC. V gene TRBV2 combines with J gene TRBJ2-7, with a tentative D call TRBD1 (7 bases). Germline V CDR1 and CDR2: SNHLY, FYNNEI. The V end was cut by 4 bases, the J end by 10 bases, with 20 bases between. The CDR3 covers 14 residues.

The chain couples TRBV28 to TRBJ2-5; D is undetermined. The CDR3 sequence is 15 residues long. Germline V gives CDR1 MDHEN, CDR2 SYDVKM. V dropped 5 bases and J dropped 3 bases, with 16 bases sitting between them. CDR3 nucleotides: TGTGCCAGCAGTCCACCTCCCCCAAGGGAAGAGACCCAGTACTTC. This encodes CASSPPPPREETQYF.

The V call is TRBV4-3, the J call TRBJ2-6; TRBD2 is a possible D gene (5 bases). The CDR3 runs to 16 residues. Germline V gene data show CDR1 as LGHNA and CDR2 as YSLEER. The V gene lost 4 bases and the J gene lost 3 bases, with 13 bases spanning the gap. The CDR3 nucleotides read TGCGCCAGCAGCCGGAAGAGGGATCGTGGGGCCAACGTCCTGACTTTC. Its translation: CASSRKRDRGANVLTF.

CDR3 sequence: CASSNHQPQHF. The CDR3 DNA is TGTGCCAGCAGTAACCATCAGCCCCAGCATTTT. This rearrangement joins TRBV2 to TRBJ1-5; D ambiguous. Germline V gene sequence: CDR1 SNHLY, CDR2 FYNNEI. Trimming took 5 bases from V and 5 from J, leaving 4 bases between them. The CDR3 covers 11 residues. The full variable domain, with the rest looked up from reference TRBV2 and TRBJ1-5, is EPEVTQTPSHQVTQMGQEVILRCVPISNHLYFYWYRQILGQKVEFLVSFYNNEISEKSEIFDDQFSVERPDGSNFTLKIRSTKLEDSAMYFCASSNHQPQHFGDGTRLSIL.

This clone was observed a few times. The chain links TRBV25-1 to TRBJ1-1; 8 bases fit TRBD1. V lost 4 bases, J lost 5 bases, and 12 bases stayed unmatched. The germline gives CDR1 MGHDK, CDR2 SYGVNS. The CDR3 is 16 residues long. The CDR3 sequence is CASSGNPGQGRTEAFF. The CDR3 coding sequence is TGTGCCAGCAGTGGTAATCCCGGACAGGGAAGAACTGAAGCTTTCTTT.

This rearrangement joins TRBV28 to TRBJ2-2; the match to TRBD1 covers 7 bases. Germline V lookup: CDR1 MDHEN, CDR2 SYDVKM. V lost 2 bases and J lost 7; bases outside the gene matches: 7. CDR3 length: 15 residues. The CDR3 DNA sequence: TGTGCCAGCAGTTTAACGGGACAGCAGCACGGGGAGCTGTTTTTT. Translation: CASSLTGQQHGELFF.

The V gene is TRBV27, the J gene TRBJ2-1; 14 bases are a match to TRBD2. Germline V CDR1 and CDR2: MNHEY, SMNVEV (reference sequence). With V trimmed by 3 bases and J by 6 bases, 4 bases remained unmatched. This CDR3 region has 16 residues. The CDR3 nucleotides read TGTGCCAGCAGTTTTGGACTAGCGGGAGGATCCAATGAGCAGTTCTTC. Translating it yields CASSFGLAGGSNEQFF.